These T cell receptor beta chains were read from a single sample in a study of blood T cell repertoires in COVID-19. The assay was immunoSEQ multiplex PCR, and TCRdb's table has in-frame clones only and misses some. Among about 200,000 clones, 82% were seen once, and the ten largest hold over 4%. Material for sequencing was peripheral blood. The receptors shown here come from a woman in her seventies with COVID-19, enrolled during active disease. Both conserved end residues are part of each CDR3. A D gene is named only where the DNA matches it firmly. Rows may omit the clone size; those that give it use once, few, many or a size class.

clone_size j_call d_call v_call cdr3_length cdr3_aa cdr3_nt
NA TRBJ1-5 NA TRBV10-3 13 CAISYDIYQPQHF TGTGCCATCAGTTACGACATTTATCAGCCCCAGCATTTT
NA TRBJ1-2 NA TRBV7-2 15 CASSLVGPGESGYTF TGTGCCAGCAGCTTAGTTGGTCCAGGGGAAAGTGGCTACACCTTC
NA TRBJ2-3 NA TRBV9 14 CASNGGLDTDTQYF TGTGCCAGCAACGGGGGGCTGGACACAGATACGCAGTATTTT
NA TRBJ2-7 NA TRBV18 12 CASSPSSYEQYF TGTGCCAGCTCACCGTCATCCTACGAGCAGTACTTC
few TRBJ2-7 NA TRBV29-1 12 CSAADSRMEQYF TGCAGCGCTGCGGACAGCCGAATGGAGCAGTACTTC
NA TRBJ1-2 NA TRBV7-2 16 CASSSRKVGLYYGYTF TGTGCCAGCAGCTCTAGGAAGGTCGGGTTATACTATGGCTACACCTTC
NA TRBJ2-4 TRBD2 TRBV5-1 18 CASNPGTSGTLAKNIQYF TGCGCCAGCAACCCCGGGACTAGCGGTACTCTAGCCAAAAACATTCAGTACTTC
NA TRBJ1-1 NA TRBV27 14 CASSRGGVGTEAFF TGTGCCAGCAGTCGAGGGGGGGTGGGCACTGAAGCTTTCTTT
NA TRBJ2-7 TRBD1 TRBV2 17 CASTKTTGGGSAYEQYF TGTGCCAGCACGAAGACGACAGGGGGCGGTTCTGCCTACGAGCAGTACTTC
once TRBJ1-1 NA TRBV24-1 15 CATSESRGGNTEAFF TGTGCCACCAGTGAGTCAAGGGGGGGGAACACTGAAGCTTTCTTT
NA TRBJ2-1 NA TRBV29-1 13 CSVVADSYNEQFF TGCAGCGTTGTGGCAGACTCCTACAATGAGCAGTTCTTC
NA TRBJ1-4 NA TRBV5-1 14 CASSPQGKNEKLFF TGCGCCAGCAGTCCACAGGGAAAAAACGAAAAACTGTTTTTT
NA TRBJ2-2 TRBD2 TRBV19 16 CASSPMALAGAGELFF TGTGCCAGTAGTCCCATGGCCCTAGCGGGAGCCGGGGAGCTGTTTTTT
NA TRBJ2-2 NA TRBV24-1 19 CATSDLNFRGTANTGELFF TGTGCCACCAGTGATCTAAACTTTCGCGGGACAGCGAACACCGGGGAGCTGTTTTTT
NA TRBJ2-3 NA TRBV5-1 14 CASSLADTTDTQYF TGCGCCAGCAGCTTGGCCGACACCACAGATACGCAGTATTTT
NA TRBJ2-2 TRBD2 TRBV10-3 18 CAISGSGSGTTNTGELFF TGTGCCATCAGTGGATCGGGGTCCGGGACTACCAACACCGGGGAGCTGTTTTTT
NA TRBJ2-2 TRBD1 TRBV28 15 CASSPPRQGSGELFF TGTGCCAGCAGTCCGCCCAGACAGGGCTCCGGGGAGCTGTTTTTT
NA TRBJ1-1 TRBD1 TRBV5-1 17 CASSLAIWDRGRTEAFF TGCGCCAGCAGCTTGGCCATATGGGACAGGGGGCGCACTGAAGCTTTCTTT
NA TRBJ2-1 NA TRBV6-5 13 CASSQQLVTEQFF TGTGCCAGCAGTCAGCAACTAGTAACTGAGCAGTTCTTC
NA TRBJ2-4 NA TRBV5-1 18 CASSAYWDSVSAKNIQYF TGCGCCAGCAGCGCCTATTGGGACTCAGTCTCGGCCAAAAACATTCAGTACTTC
NA TRBJ1-1 TRBD1 TRBV14 15 CASSFEGQGNTEAFF TGTGCCAGCAGCTTCGAGGGACAGGGGAACACTGAAGCTTTCTTT
NA TRBJ1-2 TRBD1 TRBV29-1 15 CSVGRDRGGNYGYTF TGCAGCGTTGGCCGGGACAGGGGGGGTAACTATGGCTACACCTTC
NA TRBJ2-3 NA TRBV6-6 11 CASSRDITQYF TGTGCCAGCAGTAGGGACATAACGCAGTATTTT
NA TRBJ1-2 NA TRBV5-1 12 CASSLDLDGYTF TGCGCCAGCAGCTTGGACTTGGATGGCTACACCTTC
NA TRBJ2-7 TRBD2 TRBV19 15 CASSEWTSGINEQYF TGTGCCAGTAGCGAGTGGACTAGCGGGATCAACGAGCAGTACTTC
NA TRBJ2-7 TRBD2 TRBV28 13 CASSSTAGAEQYF TGTGCCAGCAGTTCCACAGCGGGAGCCGAGCAGTACTTC
NA TRBJ2-1 TRBD2 TRBV29-1 15 CSVLGTSGNYNEQFF TGCAGCGTACTCGGGACTAGCGGGAACTACAATGAGCAGTTCTTC
NA TRBJ2-1 NA TRBV3-1/TRBV3-2 19 CASSQDCLGSTSSYNEQFF TGTGCCAGCAGCCAAGATTGTCTAGGATCAACTAGCTCCTACAATGAGCAGTTCTTC
NA TRBJ1-5 NA TRBV18 13 CASSGQKNQPQHF TGTGCCAGCTCCGGACAGAAGAATCAGCCCCAGCATTTT
few TRBJ1-5 TRBD1 TRBV30 14 CAWGGQGMGQPQHF TGTGCCTGGGGGGGACAGGGGATGGGTCAGCCCCAGCATTTT
NA TRBJ2-5 TRBD1 TRBV7-2 13 CASSQGQQETQYF TGTGCCAGCAGCCAGGGACAGCAAGAGACCCAGTACTTC
NA TRBJ2-7 NA TRBV27 14 CASSRAQISYEQYF TGTGCCAGCAGCAGAGCGCAAATCTCCTACGAGCAGTACTTC
NA TRBJ2-5 NA TRBV7-9 11 CASSRGETQYF TGTGCCAGCAGCAGAGGGGAGACCCAGTACTTC
NA TRBJ1-3 NA TRBV3-1/TRBV3-2 14 CASSKSEAGNTIYF TGTGCCAGCAGCAAAAGTGAAGCGGGAAACACCATATATTTT
NA TRBJ2-7 NA TRBV6-2/TRBV6-3 14 CASSYSKHGYEQYF TGTGCCAGCAGTTACTCGAAGCACGGCTACGAGCAGTACTTC
NA TRBJ2-7 NA TRBV2 11 CASTRSYEQYF TGTGCCAGCACCCGTTCCTACGAGCAGTACTTC
NA TRBJ2-1 NA TRBV2 16 CASSGTRGSSYNEQFF TGTGCCAGCAGCGGTACTAGAGGGAGCTCCTACAATGAGCAGTTCTTC
NA TRBJ1-6 TRBD1 TRBV28 16 CASSEDRGRTDSPLHF TGTGCCAGCAGTGAGGACAGGGGCAGGACGGATTCACCCCTCCACTTT
few TRBJ2-1 NA TRBV21-1 15 CASTLSGVANNEQFF TGTGCCAGCACCCTAAGTGGAGTTGCTAACAATGAGCAGTTCTTC
NA TRBJ1-2 TRBD1 TRBV3-1/TRBV3-2 16 CASSPLRQGAQYGYTF TGTGCCAGCAGCCCACTCAGACAGGGGGCGCAGTATGGCTACACCTTC
NA TRBJ1-3 NA TRBV2 15 CASSAGVPGGNTIYF TGTGCCAGCAGTGCGGGGGTTCCGGGGGGAAACACCATATATTTT
NA TRBJ2-3 NA TRBV7-9 15 CASSLPTSGTDTQYF TGTGCCAGCAGCTTACCGACTAGTGGCACAGATACGCAGTATTTT